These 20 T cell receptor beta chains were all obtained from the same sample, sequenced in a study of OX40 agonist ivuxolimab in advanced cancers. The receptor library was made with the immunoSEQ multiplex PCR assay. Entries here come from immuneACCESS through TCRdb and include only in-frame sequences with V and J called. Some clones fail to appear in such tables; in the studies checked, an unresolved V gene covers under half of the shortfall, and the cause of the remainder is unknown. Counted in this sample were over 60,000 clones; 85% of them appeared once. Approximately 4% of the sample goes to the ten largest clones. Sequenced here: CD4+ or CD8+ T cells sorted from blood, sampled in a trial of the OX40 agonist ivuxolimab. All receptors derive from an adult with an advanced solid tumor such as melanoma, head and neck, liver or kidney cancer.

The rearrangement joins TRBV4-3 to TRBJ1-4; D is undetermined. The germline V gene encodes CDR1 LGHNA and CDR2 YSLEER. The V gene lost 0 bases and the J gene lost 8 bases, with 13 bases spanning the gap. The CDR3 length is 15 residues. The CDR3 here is CASSQDMGLWEKLFF. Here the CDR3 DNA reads TGCGCCAGCAGCCAAGACATGGGCCTGTGGGAAAAACTGTTTTTT.

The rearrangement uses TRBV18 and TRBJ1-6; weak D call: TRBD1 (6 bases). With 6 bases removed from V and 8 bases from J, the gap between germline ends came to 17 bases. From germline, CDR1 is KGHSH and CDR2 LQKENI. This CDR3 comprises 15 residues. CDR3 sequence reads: CASSTNRVGDSPLHF. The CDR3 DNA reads TGTGCCAGCTCCACCAACAGGGTAGGGGATTCACCCCTCCACTTT.

The CDR3: CASSRRTSGTGETQYF. Here the CDR3 DNA reads TGTGCCAGCAGCCGGCGGACTAGCGGGACTGGGGAGACCCAGTACTTC. This rearrangement joins TRBV9 to TRBJ2-5; TRBD2 agrees at 12 bases. The V gene's germline CDR1 is SGDLS and CDR2 YYNGEE. V dropped 4 bases and J dropped 5; count of bases not matched to a gene: 9. The CDR3 length is 16 residues. Drawing the rest from reference TRBV9 and TRBJ2-5, the complete variable domain is DSGVTQTPKHLITATGQRVTLRCSPRSGDLSVYWYQQSLDQGLQFLIQYYNGEERAKGNILERFSAQQFPDLHSELNLSSLELGDSALYFCASSRRTSGTGETQYFGPGTRLLVL.

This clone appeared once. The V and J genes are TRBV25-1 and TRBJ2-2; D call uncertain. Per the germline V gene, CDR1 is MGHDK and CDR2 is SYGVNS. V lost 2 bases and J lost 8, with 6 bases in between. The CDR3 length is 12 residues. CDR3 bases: TGTGCCAGCAGTGAAGGCTTAGGGGAGCTGTTTTTT. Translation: CASSEGLGELFF.

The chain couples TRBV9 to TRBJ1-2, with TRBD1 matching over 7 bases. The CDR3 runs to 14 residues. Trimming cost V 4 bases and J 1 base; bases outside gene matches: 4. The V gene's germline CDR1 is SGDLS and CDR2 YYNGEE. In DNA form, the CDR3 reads TGTGCCAGCAGCAGGACAGGTTTTAACTATGGCTACACCTTC. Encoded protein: CASSRTGFNYGYTF.

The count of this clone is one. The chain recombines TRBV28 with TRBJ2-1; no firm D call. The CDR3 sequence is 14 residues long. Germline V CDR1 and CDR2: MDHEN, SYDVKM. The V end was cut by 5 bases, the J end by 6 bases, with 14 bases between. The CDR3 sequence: CASSTESALNEQFF. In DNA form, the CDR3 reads TGTGCCAGCAGTACAGAGTCGGCTCTCAATGAGCAGTTCTTC.

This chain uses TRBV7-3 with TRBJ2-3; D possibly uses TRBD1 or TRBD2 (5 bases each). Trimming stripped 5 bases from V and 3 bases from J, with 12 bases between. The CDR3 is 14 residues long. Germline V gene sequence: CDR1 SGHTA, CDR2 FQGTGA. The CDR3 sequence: CASSPGPGTDTQYF. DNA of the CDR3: TGTGCCAGCAGCCCGGGACCTGGGACAGATACGCAGTATTTT.

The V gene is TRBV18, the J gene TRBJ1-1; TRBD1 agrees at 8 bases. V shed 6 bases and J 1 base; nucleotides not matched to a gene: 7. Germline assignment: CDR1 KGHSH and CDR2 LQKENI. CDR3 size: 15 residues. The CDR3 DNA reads TGTGCCAGCTCCTCGATAGGACAGGGGAACACTGAAGCTTTCTTT. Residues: CASSSIGQGNTEAFF.

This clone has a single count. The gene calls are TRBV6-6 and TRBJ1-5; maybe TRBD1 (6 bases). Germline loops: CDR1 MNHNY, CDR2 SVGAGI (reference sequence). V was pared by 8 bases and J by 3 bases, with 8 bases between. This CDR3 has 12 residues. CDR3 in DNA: TGTGCCAGCGGACAGAACAATCAGCCCCAGCATTTT. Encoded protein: CASGQNNQPQHF.

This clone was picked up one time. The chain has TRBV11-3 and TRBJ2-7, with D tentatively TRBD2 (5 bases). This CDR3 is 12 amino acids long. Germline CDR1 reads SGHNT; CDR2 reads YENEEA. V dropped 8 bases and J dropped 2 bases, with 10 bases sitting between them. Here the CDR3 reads CASPKRAYEQYF. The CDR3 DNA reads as TGTGCCAGCCCCAAGAGGGCCTACGAGCAGTACTTC.

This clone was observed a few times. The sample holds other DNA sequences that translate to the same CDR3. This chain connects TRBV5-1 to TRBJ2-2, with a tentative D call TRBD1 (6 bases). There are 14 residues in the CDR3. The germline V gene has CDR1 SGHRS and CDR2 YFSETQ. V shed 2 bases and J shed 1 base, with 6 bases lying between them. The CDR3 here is CASSFRGNTGELFF. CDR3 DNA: TGCGCCAGCAGCTTCAGGGGGAACACCGGGGAGCTGTTTTTT.

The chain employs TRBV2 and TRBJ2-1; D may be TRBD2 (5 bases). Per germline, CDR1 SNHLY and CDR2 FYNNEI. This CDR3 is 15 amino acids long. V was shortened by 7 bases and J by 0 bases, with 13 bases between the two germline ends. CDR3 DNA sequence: TGTGCCAGCATGCGAAGCGGCAGCTCCTACAATGAGCAGTTCTTC. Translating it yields CASMRSGSSYNEQFF.

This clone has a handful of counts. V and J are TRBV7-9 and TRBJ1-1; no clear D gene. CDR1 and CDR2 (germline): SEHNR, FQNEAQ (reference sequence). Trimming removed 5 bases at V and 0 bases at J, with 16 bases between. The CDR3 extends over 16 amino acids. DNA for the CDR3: TGTGCCAGCAGCGGGTCTGGGCCTATCTTGAACACTGAAGCTTTCTTT. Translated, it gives CASSGSGPILNTEAFF.

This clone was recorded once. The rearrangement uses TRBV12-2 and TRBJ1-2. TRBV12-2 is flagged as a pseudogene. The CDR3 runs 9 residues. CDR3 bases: TGTGCAAGTCGCTTAGAAGGCGATTTC. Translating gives CASRLEGDF.

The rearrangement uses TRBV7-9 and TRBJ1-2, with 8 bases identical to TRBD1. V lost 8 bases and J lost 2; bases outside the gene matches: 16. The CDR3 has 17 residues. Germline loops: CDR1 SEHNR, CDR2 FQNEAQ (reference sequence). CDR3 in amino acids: CASGSQGSRQGNYGYTF. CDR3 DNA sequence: TGTGCCAGCGGCTCCCAGGGATCGAGACAGGGGAACTATGGCTACACCTTC.

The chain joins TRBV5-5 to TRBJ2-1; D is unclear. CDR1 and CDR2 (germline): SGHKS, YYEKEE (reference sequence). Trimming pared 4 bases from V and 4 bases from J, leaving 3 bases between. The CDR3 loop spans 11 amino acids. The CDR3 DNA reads TGTGCCAGCAGCCCGTACAATGAGCAGTTCTTC. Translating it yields CASSPYNEQFF.

CDR3 in amino acids: CASSRTQNTEAFF. CDR3 nucleotides: TGTGCCAGCTCACGTACACAGAACACTGAAGCTTTCTTT. The V call is TRBV18, the J call TRBJ1-1; D call uncertain. The CDR3 has 13 amino acids. Germline loops: CDR1 KGHSH, CDR2 LQKENI. Trimming took off 4 bases at V and 1 base at J, with 7 bases between the two ends.

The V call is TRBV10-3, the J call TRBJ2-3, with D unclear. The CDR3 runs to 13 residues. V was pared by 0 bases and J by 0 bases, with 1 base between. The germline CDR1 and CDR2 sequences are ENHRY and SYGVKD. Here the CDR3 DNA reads TGTGCCATCAGTGAGTCCAGCACAGATACGCAGTATTTT. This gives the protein CAISESSTDTQYF.

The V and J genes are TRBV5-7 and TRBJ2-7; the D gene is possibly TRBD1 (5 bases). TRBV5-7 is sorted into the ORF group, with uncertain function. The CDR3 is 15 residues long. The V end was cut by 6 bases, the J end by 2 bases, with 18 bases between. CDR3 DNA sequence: TGTGCCAGCAAAACCTGGGCAGGGCGGACCTACGAGCAGTACTTC. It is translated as CASKTWAGRTYEQYF.

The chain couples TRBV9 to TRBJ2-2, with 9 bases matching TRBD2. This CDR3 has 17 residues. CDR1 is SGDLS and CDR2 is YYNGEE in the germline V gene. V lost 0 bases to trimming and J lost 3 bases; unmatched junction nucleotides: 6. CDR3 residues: CASSVVGSGSHTGELFF. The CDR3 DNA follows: TGTGCCAGCAGCGTAGTGGGTAGCGGGAGCCACACCGGGGAGCTGTTTTTT. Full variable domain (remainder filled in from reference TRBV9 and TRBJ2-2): DSGVTQTPKHLITATGQRVTLRCSPRSGDLSVYWYQQSLDQGLQFLIQYYNGEERAKGNILERFSAQQFPDLHSELNLSSLELGDSALYFCASSVVGSGSHTGELFFGEGSRLTVL.